This is a list of T cell receptor beta chains from one sample in a study of CXCR3-negative and CXCR3-positive naive CD8 T cells. From the 5' RACE reads, TCRdb lists one entry per CDR3 protein and no DNA. In total, the table holds around 130,000 distinct CDR3 sequences. The specimen sequenced was naive CXCR3+ CD8+ T cells from blood. Receptors originate from a human donor in good health. Some clones in this sample may be carry-over from other donors' samples. CDR3s include the opening cysteine and the closing phenylalanine or tryptophan.

j_call: TRBJ1-4
v_call: TRBV4-3
cdr3_aa: CASSQDWAPRGNEKLFF

j_call: TRBJ2-2
v_call: TRBV2
cdr3_aa: CASSDGPGELFF

j_call: TRBJ2-7
v_call: TRBV12-3/TRBV12-4
cdr3_aa: CASSIDSSSYEQYF

j_call: TRBJ2-2
v_call: TRBV10-3
cdr3_aa: CAISRTGTSTGELFF

j_call: TRBJ1-1
v_call: TRBV29-1
cdr3_aa: CSPVGEPTAMNTEAFF

j_call: TRBJ2-7
v_call: TRBV19
cdr3_aa: CASSTQTGGLDEQYF

j_call: TRBJ2-7
v_call: TRBV29-1
cdr3_aa: CSVAIAGALYEQYF

j_call: TRBJ1-1
v_call: TRBV29-1
cdr3_aa: CSVGSQPEAFF

j_call: TRBJ2-7
v_call: TRBV12-3/TRBV12-4
cdr3_aa: CASSLISAYEQYF

j_call: TRBJ2-1
v_call: TRBV7-2
cdr3_aa: CAINQPGASSYNEQFF

j_call: TRBJ2-1
v_call: TRBV7-3
cdr3_aa: CASSPFSGGAYNEQFF

j_call: TRBJ2-7
v_call: TRBV28
cdr3_aa: CASSHRGGIYEQYF

j_call: TRBJ2-1
v_call: TRBV11-2
cdr3_aa: CASSLGREPYNEQFF

j_call: TRBJ2-2
v_call: TRBV5-5
cdr3_aa: CASSFYPTNTGELFF

j_call: TRBJ2-1
v_call: TRBV10-3
cdr3_aa: CAIRGAWSSGNNEQFF

j_call: TRBJ2-3
v_call: TRBV7-3
cdr3_aa: CASSLKNTDTQYF

j_call: TRBJ1-1
v_call: TRBV29-1
cdr3_aa: CSVEDGGTEAFF